These 4 T cell receptor beta chains came from one sample sequenced in a study of blood T cell repertoires in COVID-19. Only in-frame clones appear in the TCRdb table, and some are missing; sequencing was by immunoSEQ multiplex PCR. The sample has around 62,000 clones; more than 75% are singletons. Sequencing used peripheral blood. The receptor set was obtained from an older woman with acute or convalescent COVID-19.

V and J are TRBV5-6 and TRBJ2-3; no clear D gene. Trimming removed 0 bases from V and 8 bases from J, with 10 bases in between. The CDR3 has 13 residues. Germline-derived CDR1 and CDR2 are SGHDT and YYEEEE. The CDR3 DNA follows: TGTGCCAGCAGCTTGGTGCCCTCGGGTACGCAGTATTTT. Amino acid sequence: CASSLVPSGTQYF.

The chain links TRBV7-8 to TRBJ2-7; 10 bases fit TRBD2. The CDR3 extends over 16 amino acids. After removal of 3 bases from V and 2 bases from J, the junction contained 7 bases not matched to a gene. The germline V gene encodes CDR1 SGHVS and CDR2 FQNEAQ. The CDR3: CASSLSSGRGPYEQYV. CDR3 bases: TGTGCCAGCAGCTTGTCTAGCGGGAGAGGGCCCTACGAGCAGTACGTC.

J is TRBJ1-1 and V is TRBV10-3; D possibly corresponds to TRBD1 (5 bases). Between the trimmed V and J ends, which lost 4 bases and 5 bases, there was a span of 11 bases. The CDR3 is 13 amino acids. The germline CDR1 and CDR2 sequences are ENHRY and SYGVKD. The CDR3 loop reads CAISASGNTEAFF. The CDR3 region has the DNA TGTGCCATCAGTGCATCAGGGAATACTGAAGCTTTCTTT.

The chain joins TRBV25-1 to TRBJ1-4; maybe TRBD1 (5 bases). Trimming took off 2 bases at V and 7 bases at J, with 17 bases between the two ends. CDR3 length equals 16 residues. The germline V gene has CDR1 MGHDK and CDR2 SYGVNS. The DNA of the CDR3 is TGTGCCAGCAGTGAAAGGCGGCTAGGGACTGGTGAAAAACTGTTTTTT. Translation gives CASSERRLGTGEKLFF.